A selection of T cell receptor beta chains follows, all from one sample in a study of blood T cell repertoires in COVID-19. Libraries were prepared by immunoSEQ multiplex PCR; TCRdb keeps only in-frame clonotypes and omits some of them. The table has about 160,000 clones, 85% seen once; the top ten hold 5% to 6%. Sequenced sample: peripheral blood. Source of these receptors: a woman in her 50s with COVID-19, enrolled during active disease. The CDR3 runs from the conserved cysteine through the conserved F or W. The order of the fields is V gene, J gene, D gene, clone size, CDR3 protein, CDR3 DNA. The D gene is left open where the match is weak. Clone size is stated in some rows and not others, as once, few, many or a class when expanded.

V gene: TRBV24-1
J gene: TRBJ2-2
D gene: TRBD1
clone size: NA
CDR3 protein: CATSRGQGVRGELFF
CDR3 DNA: TGTGCCACCAGTCGGGGACAGGGGGTACGGGGGGAGCTGTTTTTT

V gene: TRBV6-2/TRBV6-3
J gene: TRBJ2-1
D gene: TRBD2
clone size: NA
CDR3 protein: CASSPPGLAVYEQFF
CDR3 DNA: TGTGCCAGCAGCCCGCCGGGACTAGCGGTTTATGAGCAGTTCTTC

V gene: TRBV7-2
J gene: TRBJ1-1
D gene: NA
clone size: NA
CDR3 protein: CASSLRRVGLMNTEAFF
CDR3 DNA: TGTGCCAGCAGCTTAAGGAGGGTCGGCCTAATGAACACTGAAGCTTTCTTT

V gene: TRBV10-3
J gene: TRBJ1-3
D gene: TRBD1
clone size: NA
CDR3 protein: CAISFGTGAGNTIYF
CDR3 DNA: TGTGCCATCAGTTTTGGTACAGGGGCTGGAAACACCATATATTTT

V gene: TRBV27
J gene: TRBJ2-7
D gene: TRBD1
clone size: NA
CDR3 protein: CASSNPTGGKVEQYF
CDR3 DNA: TGTGCCAGCAGTAACCCGACAGGGGGGAAGGTCGAGCAGTACTTC

V gene: TRBV28
J gene: TRBJ1-5
D gene: NA
clone size: few
CDR3 protein: CASRGQTGEPQHF
CDR3 DNA: TGTGCCAGCAGGGGACAAACCGGAGAGCCCCAGCATTTT

V gene: TRBV10-3
J gene: TRBJ2-7
D gene: NA
clone size: NA
CDR3 protein: CATEGHYEQYF
CDR3 DNA: TGTGCCACCGAGGGCCACTACGAGCAGTACTTC

V gene: TRBV6-5
J gene: TRBJ1-6
D gene: TRBD1
clone size: once
CDR3 protein: CASSNTGGNSPLHF
CDR3 DNA: TGTGCCAGCAGTAACACAGGGGGGAATTCACCCCTCCACTTT

V gene: TRBV7-8
J gene: TRBJ1-6
D gene: NA
clone size: few
CDR3 protein: CASSLGSGNNSPLHF
CDR3 DNA: TGTGCCAGCAGCTTAGGTTCAGGGAATAATTCACCCCTCCACTTT

V gene: TRBV19
J gene: TRBJ1-1
D gene: TRBD1
clone size: NA
CDR3 protein: CASSIKAGQGTEAFF
CDR3 DNA: TGTGCCAGTAGTATTAAAGCGGGACAGGGGACTGAAGCTTTCTTT

V gene: TRBV10-3
J gene: TRBJ2-1
D gene: TRBD1
clone size: NA
CDR3 protein: CAIRGQGGFSYNEQFF
CDR3 DNA: TGTGCCATCAGGGGACAGGGAGGTTTTTCCTACAATGAGCAGTTCTTC

V gene: TRBV9
J gene: TRBJ1-2
D gene: NA
clone size: NA
CDR3 protein: CASRGVGYGYTF
CDR3 DNA: TGTGCCAGCAGAGGGGTGGGCTATGGCTACACCTTC

V gene: TRBV5-1
J gene: TRBJ2-4
D gene: TRBD1
clone size: NA
CDR3 protein: CASSAKLRDRDSKHLLAKNIQYF
CDR3 DNA: TGCGCCAGCAGCGCAAAACTCCGGGACAGGGACTCAAAGCACCTCCTAGCCAAAAACATTCAGTACTTC

V gene: TRBV6-6
J gene: TRBJ1-4
D gene: NA
clone size: NA
CDR3 protein: CASSTSDTKLFF
CDR3 DNA: NA

V gene: TRBV11-3
J gene: TRBJ2-7
D gene: NA
clone size: once
CDR3 protein: CASSIPGQVYEQYF
CDR3 DNA: TGTGCCAGCAGCATACCGGGACAAGTTTACGAGCAGTACTTC

V gene: TRBV5-1
J gene: TRBJ2-7
D gene: NA
clone size: NA
CDR3 protein: CASSPGVEQYF
CDR3 DNA: TGCGCCAGCAGCCCAGGGGTGGAGCAGTACTTC

V gene: TRBV30
J gene: TRBJ2-5
D gene: NA
clone size: NA
CDR3 protein: CAWSGQNQETQYF
CDR3 DNA: TGTGCCTGGAGTGGCCAGAACCAAGAGACCCAGTACTTC

V gene: TRBV12-3/TRBV12-4
J gene: TRBJ2-7
D gene: NA
clone size: NA
CDR3 protein: CASGWRESHEQYF
CDR3 DNA: TGTGCCAGCGGGTGGAGGGAATCCCACGAGCAGTACTTC

V gene: TRBV28
J gene: TRBJ1-6
D gene: NA
clone size: NA
CDR3 protein: CASSAGQPASPLHF
CDR3 DNA: TGTGCCAGCAGTGCCGGACAGCCGGCTTCACCCCTCCACTTT

V gene: TRBV20-1
J gene: TRBJ1-2
D gene: TRBD1
clone size: NA
CDR3 protein: CSATGQGGYTF
CDR3 DNA: TGCAGTGCTACCGGACAGGGAGGCTACACCTTC

V gene: TRBV7-2
J gene: TRBJ2-2
D gene: TRBD1
clone size: NA
CDR3 protein: CASSLRQGAGTGELFF
CDR3 DNA: TGTGCCAGCAGCTTACGCCAGGGGGCTGGGACCGGGGAGCTGTTTTTT

V gene: TRBV2
J gene: TRBJ2-5
D gene: NA
clone size: NA
CDR3 protein: CASSVRQGGLAETQYF
CDR3 DNA: TGTGCCAGCAGTGTAAGGCAGGGCGGATTGGCGGAGACCCAGTACTTC

V gene: TRBV20-1
J gene: TRBJ2-3
D gene: NA
clone size: NA
CDR3 protein: CSASRAGSTDTQYF
CDR3 DNA: TGCAGTGCTAGTCGTGCGGGGAGCACAGATACGCAGTATTTT

V gene: TRBV4-3
J gene: TRBJ1-2
D gene: NA
clone size: NA
CDR3 protein: CASSSPKGFRVYGYTF
CDR3 DNA: TGCGCCAGCAGCTCGCCGAAGGGGTTTAGGGTATATGGCTACACCTTC

V gene: TRBV7-8
J gene: TRBJ1-2
D gene: NA
clone size: NA
CDR3 protein: CASSPAYTSYGYTF
CDR3 DNA: TGTGCCAGCAGCCCTGCATATACGAGCTATGGCTACACCTTC

V gene: TRBV29-1
J gene: TRBJ1-1
D gene: NA
clone size: NA
CDR3 protein: CSVVASEAEAFF
CDR3 DNA: TGCAGCGTTGTAGCGTCGGAGGCTGAAGCTTTCTTT

V gene: TRBV3-1/TRBV3-2
J gene: TRBJ2-5
D gene: NA
clone size: NA
CDR3 protein: CASSHPVETQYF
CDR3 DNA: TGTGCCAGCAGCCATCCGGTGGAGACCCAGTACTTC

V gene: TRBV28
J gene: TRBJ1-2
D gene: NA
clone size: few
CDR3 protein: CASGGGVYYGYTF
CDR3 DNA: TGTGCCAGTGGGGGAGGGGTCTACTATGGCTACACCTTC

V gene: TRBV6-5
J gene: TRBJ2-3
D gene: TRBD2
clone size: once
CDR3 protein: CASSSGRSTDTQYF
CDR3 DNA: TGTGCCAGCAGCTCCGGGAGGTCCACAGATACGCAGTATTTT

V gene: TRBV12-3/TRBV12-4
J gene: TRBJ2-2
D gene: NA
clone size: NA
CDR3 protein: CASSPRGGRELFF
CDR3 DNA: TGTGCCAGCAGTCCTAGGGGTGGCAGGGAGCTGTTTTTT

V gene: TRBV18
J gene: TRBJ1-4
D gene: NA
clone size: NA
CDR3 protein: CASSPPPGRNEKLFF
CDR3 DNA: TGTGCCAGCTCACCACCGCCAGGGAGGAATGAAAAACTGTTTTTT

V gene: TRBV3-1/TRBV3-2
J gene: TRBJ1-5
D gene: NA
clone size: few
CDR3 protein: CASSRGGASNQPQHF
CDR3 DNA: TGTGCCAGCAGCCGTGGAGGGGCTAGCAATCAGCCCCAGCATTTT

V gene: TRBV2
J gene: TRBJ2-7
D gene: NA
clone size: NA
CDR3 protein: CASTTEAYEQYF
CDR3 DNA: TGTGCCAGCACTACAGAAGCCTACGAGCAGTACTTC

V gene: TRBV7-6
J gene: TRBJ1-3
D gene: NA
clone size: once
CDR3 protein: CASSLALGDSGNTIYF
CDR3 DNA: TGTGCCAGCAGCTTAGCGTTAGGAGACTCTGGAAACACCATATATTTT

V gene: TRBV21-1
J gene: TRBJ1-1
D gene: NA
clone size: NA
CDR3 protein: CASSKVCQGSLENTEAFF
CDR3 DNA: TGTGCCAGCAGCAAAGTGTGTCAGGGCAGCTTAGAGAACACTGAAGCTTTCTTT

V gene: TRBV7-2
J gene: TRBJ2-7
D gene: NA
clone size: NA
CDR3 protein: CASSLVGSAHEQYF
CDR3 DNA: TGTGCCAGCAGCTTAGTAGGTAGCGCCCACGAGCAGTACTTC

V gene: TRBV9
J gene: TRBJ1-1
D gene: TRBD1
clone size: NA
CDR3 protein: CASTILQGVGNTEAFF
CDR3 DNA: TGTGCCAGCACGATACTACAGGGGGTGGGGAACACTGAAGCTTTCTTT

V gene: TRBV15
J gene: TRBJ1-1
D gene: NA
clone size: NA
CDR3 protein: CATSRGGQNTEAFF
CDR3 DNA: TGTGCCACCAGCAGGGGTGGACAAAACACTGAAGCTTTCTTT

V gene: TRBV12-3/TRBV12-4
J gene: TRBJ1-5
D gene: NA
clone size: few
CDR3 protein: CASSPRANQPQHF
CDR3 DNA: TGTGCCAGCAGCCCGAGAGCCAATCAGCCCCAGCATTTT

V gene: TRBV14
J gene: TRBJ1-2
D gene: NA
clone size: NA
CDR3 protein: CASSWGLDGYTF
CDR3 DNA: TGTGCCAGCAGTTGGGGGCTCGATGGCTACACCTTC

V gene: TRBV12-5
J gene: TRBJ1-1
D gene: NA
clone size: NA
CDR3 protein: CASGLSESWQANTEAFF
CDR3 DNA: TGTGCTAGTGGTTTATCCGAATCTTGGCAGGCGAACACTGAAGCTTTCTTT

V gene: TRBV4-1
J gene: TRBJ1-2
D gene: TRBD1
clone size: NA
CDR3 protein: CASTRTGGLRGYTF
CDR3 DNA: TGCGCCAGCACACGCACAGGGGGCCTACGGGGCTACACCTTC

V gene: TRBV11-3
J gene: TRBJ1-1
D gene: NA
clone size: NA
CDR3 protein: CASSYLGGTEAFF
CDR3 DNA: TGTGCCAGCAGCTACTTGGGGGGCACTGAAGCTTTCTTT

V gene: TRBV6-5
J gene: TRBJ1-1
D gene: TRBD1
clone size: once
CDR3 protein: CASRLDRAGAEAFF
CDR3 DNA: TGTGCCAGCAGGTTGGACAGGGCAGGGGCTGAAGCTTTCTTT

V gene: TRBV19
J gene: TRBJ2-7
D gene: TRBD2
clone size: NA
CDR3 protein: CASSAVGGAYEQYF
CDR3 DNA: TGTGCCAGTAGTGCCGTCGGGGGGGCGTACGAGCAGTACTTC

V gene: TRBV28
J gene: TRBJ2-7
D gene: NA
clone size: NA
CDR3 protein: CASQQGGGGEQYF
CDR3 DNA: TGTGCCAGCCAACAGGGGGGAGGGGGCGAGCAGTACTTC

V gene: TRBV4-1
J gene: TRBJ1-2
D gene: TRBD1
clone size: NA
CDR3 protein: CASSQAGQSYGYTF
CDR3 DNA: TGCGCCAGCAGCCAGGCGGGACAGTCTTATGGCTACACCTTC

V gene: TRBV3-1/TRBV3-2
J gene: TRBJ1-1
D gene: TRBD1
clone size: NA
CDR3 protein: CASSQGGRGHTEAFF
CDR3 DNA: TGTGCCAGCAGCCAAGGCGGTAGGGGGCACACTGAAGCTTTCTTT

V gene: TRBV30
J gene: TRBJ1-3
D gene: TRBD1
clone size: NA
CDR3 protein: CAWSVQGFGNTIYF
CDR3 DNA: TGTGCCTGGAGTGTACAGGGGTTTGGAAACACCATATATTTT